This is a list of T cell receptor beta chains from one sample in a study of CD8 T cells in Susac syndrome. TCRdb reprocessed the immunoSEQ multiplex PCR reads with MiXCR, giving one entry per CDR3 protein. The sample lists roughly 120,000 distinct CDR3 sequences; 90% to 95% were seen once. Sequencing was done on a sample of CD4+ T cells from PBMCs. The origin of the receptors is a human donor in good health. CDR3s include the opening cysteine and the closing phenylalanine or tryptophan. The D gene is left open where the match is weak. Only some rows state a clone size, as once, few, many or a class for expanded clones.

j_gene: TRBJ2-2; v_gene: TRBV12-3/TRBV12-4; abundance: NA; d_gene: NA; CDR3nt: TGTGCCAGCAGACCAAGGGGGGGGTTGGGCACCGGGGAGCTGTTTTTT; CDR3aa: CASRPRGGLGTGELFF
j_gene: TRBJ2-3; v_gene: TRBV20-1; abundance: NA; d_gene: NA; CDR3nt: TGCAGTGCTAGAGATTCTGCAGGAACAGATACGCAGTATTTT; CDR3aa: CSARDSAGTDTQYF
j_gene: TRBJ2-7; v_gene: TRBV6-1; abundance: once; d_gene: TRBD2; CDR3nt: TGTGCCAGCAGCCGAGGACTAGCGGAGCCACCGTACGAGCAGTACTTC; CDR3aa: CASSRGLAEPPYEQYF
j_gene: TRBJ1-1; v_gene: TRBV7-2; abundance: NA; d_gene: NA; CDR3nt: TGTGCCAGCAGCTTGGCGGGTCCCCGGAACACTGAAGCTTTCTTT; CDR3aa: CASSLAGPRNTEAFF
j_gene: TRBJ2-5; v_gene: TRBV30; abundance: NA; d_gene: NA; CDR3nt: TGTGCCTGGAGTAAAAGGGGCCAAGAGACCCAGTACTTC; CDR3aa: CAWSKRGQETQYF
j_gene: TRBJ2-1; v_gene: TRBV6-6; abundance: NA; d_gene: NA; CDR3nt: TGTGCCAGCAGTACGGACTCGCCCTTTTGGCAGTTCTTC; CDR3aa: CASSTDSPFWQFF
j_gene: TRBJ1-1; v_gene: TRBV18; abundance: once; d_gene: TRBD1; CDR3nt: TGTGCCAGCTCAAGGGACAGACTCACTGAAGCTTTCTTT; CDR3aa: CASSRDRLTEAFF
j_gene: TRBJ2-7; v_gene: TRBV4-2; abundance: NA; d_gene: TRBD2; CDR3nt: TGTGCCAGCAGCCAAGAACTAGCGGGAGTTACCTACGAGCAGTACTTC; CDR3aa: CASSQELAGVTYEQYF
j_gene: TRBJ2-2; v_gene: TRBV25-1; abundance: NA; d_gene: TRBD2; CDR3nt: TGTGCCAGCACTAACGGGAGGAGGGTGAACACCGGGGAGCTGTTTTTT; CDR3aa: CASTNGRRVNTGELFF
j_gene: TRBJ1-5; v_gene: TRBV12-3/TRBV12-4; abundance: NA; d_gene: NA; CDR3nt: TGTGCCAGCAATACGGGGGGCAATCAGCCCCAGCATTTT; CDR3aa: CASNTGGNQPQHF
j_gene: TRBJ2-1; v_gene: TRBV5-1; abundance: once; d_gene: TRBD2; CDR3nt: TGCGCCAGCAGCCCCCTAACTAGCGGGACCTACAATGAGCAGTTCTTC; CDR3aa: CASSPLTSGTYNEQFF
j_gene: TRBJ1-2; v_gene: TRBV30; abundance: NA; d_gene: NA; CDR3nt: TGTGCCTGGACCTGGATGAGTGAGCGTGGCTACACCTTC; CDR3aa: CAWTWMSERGYTF
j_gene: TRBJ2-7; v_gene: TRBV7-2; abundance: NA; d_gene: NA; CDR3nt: TGTGCCAGCAGCTTCCCCGGTCCTTACGAGCAGTACTTC; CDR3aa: CASSFPGPYEQYF
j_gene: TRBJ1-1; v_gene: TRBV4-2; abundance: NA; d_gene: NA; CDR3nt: TGTGCCAGCAGCCAAGACAGCGACAACACTGAAGCTTTCTTT; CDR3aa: CASSQDSDNTEAFF
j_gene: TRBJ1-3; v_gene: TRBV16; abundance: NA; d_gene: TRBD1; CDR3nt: TGTGCCAGCAGCCGCCGACAGGGAGAGCCTGGAAACACCATATATTTT; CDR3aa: CASSRRQGEPGNTIYF
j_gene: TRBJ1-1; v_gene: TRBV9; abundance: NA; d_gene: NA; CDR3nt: TGTGCCAGCAGCGTAGGAACGGGGATGAACACTGAAGCTTTCTTT; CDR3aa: CASSVGTGMNTEAFF
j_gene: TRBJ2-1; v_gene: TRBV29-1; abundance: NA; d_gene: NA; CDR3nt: TGCAGCGCAATAGGACAGAACTCCTACAATGAGCAGTTCTTC; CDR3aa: CSAIGQNSYNEQFF
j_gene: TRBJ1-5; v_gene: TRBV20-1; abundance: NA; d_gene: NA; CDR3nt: TGCAGTGCTAGACCCACGGACCTCCCTTCGGGTCAGCCCCAGCATTTT; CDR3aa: CSARPTDLPSGQPQHF
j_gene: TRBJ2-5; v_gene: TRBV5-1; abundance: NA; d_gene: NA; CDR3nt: TGCGCCAGCAGCCGCACCTCCTCCCAAGAGACCCAGTACTTC; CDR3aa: CASSRTSSQETQYF
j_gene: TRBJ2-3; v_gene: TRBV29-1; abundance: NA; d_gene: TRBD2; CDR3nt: TGCAGCGTCACCCGCTCTAGCGGGACAGATACGCAGTATTTT; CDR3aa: CSVTRSSGTDTQYF
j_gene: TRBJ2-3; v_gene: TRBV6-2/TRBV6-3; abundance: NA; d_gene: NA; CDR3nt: TGTGCCAGCCTACGGGTGGGGGCGGCAGATACGCAGTATTTT; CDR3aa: CASLRVGAADTQYF
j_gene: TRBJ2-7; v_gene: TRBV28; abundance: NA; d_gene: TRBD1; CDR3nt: TGTGCCAGCAGTCCCTCCGGGACAGGGCGCGACGAGCAGTACTTC; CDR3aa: CASSPSGTGRDEQYF
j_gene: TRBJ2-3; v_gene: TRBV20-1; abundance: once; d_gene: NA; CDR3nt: TGCAGTGCTAGTAAACGGGGTGGCACAGATACGCAGTATTTT; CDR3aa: CSASKRGGTDTQYF
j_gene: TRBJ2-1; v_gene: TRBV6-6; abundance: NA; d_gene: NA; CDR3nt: TGTGCCAGCAGAACGGCGGGACAGACGTTTTTC; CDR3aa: CASRTAGQTFF
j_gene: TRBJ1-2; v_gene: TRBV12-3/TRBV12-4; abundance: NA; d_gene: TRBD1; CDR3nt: TGTGCCAGCAGTTTTACAGGGGGCGCAGAAAATGGCTACACCTTC; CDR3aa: CASSFTGGAENGYTF
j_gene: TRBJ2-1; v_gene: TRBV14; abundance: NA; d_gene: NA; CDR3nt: TGTGCCAGCAGCCCACAGTTCAATGAGCAGTTCTTC; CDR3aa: CASSPQFNEQFF
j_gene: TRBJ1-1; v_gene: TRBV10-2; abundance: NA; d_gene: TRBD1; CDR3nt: TGCGCCAGCAGTGATCGACAGGGCGCGAACACTGAAGCTTTCTTT; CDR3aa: CASSDRQGANTEAFF
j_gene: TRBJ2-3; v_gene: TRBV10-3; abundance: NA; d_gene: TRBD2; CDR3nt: TGTGCCATCAGACTAGCGGGAGATACGCAGTATTTT; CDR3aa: CAIRLAGDTQYF
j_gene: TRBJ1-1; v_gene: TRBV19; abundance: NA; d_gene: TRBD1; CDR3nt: TGTGCCAGTAAGGCTCTCCGGGACAGGGGGCAAGACACTGAAGCTTTCTTT; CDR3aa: CASKALRDRGQDTEAFF
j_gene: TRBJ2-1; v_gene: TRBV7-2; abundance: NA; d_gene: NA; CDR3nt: TGTGCCAGCAGCTTTTTGTGGGGGTCCAATGAGCAGTTCTTC; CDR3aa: CASSFLWGSNEQFF
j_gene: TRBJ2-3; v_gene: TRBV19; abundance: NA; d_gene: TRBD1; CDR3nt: TGTGCCAGTAGAGACAGGGGTTTCAGCACAGATACGCAGTATTTT; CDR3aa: CASRDRGFSTDTQYF
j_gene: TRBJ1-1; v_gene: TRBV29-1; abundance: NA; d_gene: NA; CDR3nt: TGCAGCGTAGATGGGGACACCGTTGAAGCTTTCTTT; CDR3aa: CSVDGDTVEAFF
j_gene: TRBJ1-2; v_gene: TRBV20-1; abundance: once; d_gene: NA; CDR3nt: TGCAGTCTCCTTGGGGGGTATGGCTACACCTTC; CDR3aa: CSLLGGYGYTF
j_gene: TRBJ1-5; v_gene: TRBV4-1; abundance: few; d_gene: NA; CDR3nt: TGCGCCAGCAGCCAAGGGTTGGGGCAGGGGAGGCAGCCCCAGCATTTT; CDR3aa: CASSQGLGQGRQPQHF
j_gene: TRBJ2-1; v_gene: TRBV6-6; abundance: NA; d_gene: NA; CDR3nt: TGTGCCAGCAGTTACGACGGACGGGACAATGAGCAGTTCTTC; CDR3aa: CASSYDGRDNEQFF
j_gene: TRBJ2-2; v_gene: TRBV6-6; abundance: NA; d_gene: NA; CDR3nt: TGTGCCAGCAGTTACTCCGGGACGAACACCGGGGAGCTGTTTTTT; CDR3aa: CASSYSGTNTGELFF
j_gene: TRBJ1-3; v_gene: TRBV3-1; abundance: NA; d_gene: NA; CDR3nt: TGTGCCAGCAGCCTCCCGGGACCTCTGGAAAACACCATATATTTT; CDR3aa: CASSLPGPLENTIYF
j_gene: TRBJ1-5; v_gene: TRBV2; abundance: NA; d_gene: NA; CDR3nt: TGTGCCAGCAGTGAAAATAGCAATCAGCCCCAGCATTTT; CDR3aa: CASSENSNQPQHF
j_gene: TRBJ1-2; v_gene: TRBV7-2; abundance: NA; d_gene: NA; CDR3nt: TGTGCCAGCAGCTTACAAAAAAACTCCGATTATGGCTACACCTTC; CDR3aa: CASSLQKNSDYGYTF
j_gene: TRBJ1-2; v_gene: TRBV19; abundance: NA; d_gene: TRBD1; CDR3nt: TGTGCCAGTAGTACCGACAGGGGGCCTACTACCTATGGCTACACCTTC; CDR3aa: CASSTDRGPTTYGYTF
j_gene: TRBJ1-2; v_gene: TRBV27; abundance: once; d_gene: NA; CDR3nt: TGTGCCAGCAGTTTAGGACGAGCTAACTATGGCTACACCTTC; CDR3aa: CASSLGRANYGYTF
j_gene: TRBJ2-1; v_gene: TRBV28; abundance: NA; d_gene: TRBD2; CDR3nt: TGTGCCAGCAGCGACTTAACTAGCGGGAACGGTAATGAGCAGTTCTTC; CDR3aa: CASSDLTSGNGNEQFF
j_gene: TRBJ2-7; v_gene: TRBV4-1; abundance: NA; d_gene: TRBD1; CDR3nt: TGCGCCAGCAGCCTTACCGGGACAGGACCCTACGAGCAGTACTTC; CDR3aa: CASSLTGTGPYEQYF
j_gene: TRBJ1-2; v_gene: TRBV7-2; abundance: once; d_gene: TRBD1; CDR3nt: TGTGCCAGCAGATATACAGGGGTGGATGGCTACACCTTC; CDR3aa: CASRYTGVDGYTF
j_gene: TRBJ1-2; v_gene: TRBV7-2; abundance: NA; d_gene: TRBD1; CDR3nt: TGTGCCAGCAGCTTACCGGGACAGCACTATGGCTACACCTTC; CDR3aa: CASSLPGQHYGYTF
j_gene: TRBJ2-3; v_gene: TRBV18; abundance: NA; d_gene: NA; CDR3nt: TGTGCCAGCTCCCCCATCTGGGAGAAGGTAGATACGCAGTATTTT; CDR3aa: CASSPIWEKVDTQYF
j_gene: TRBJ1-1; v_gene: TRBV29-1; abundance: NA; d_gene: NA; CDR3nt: TGCAGCGTTGGGGGGGGGTGGAACACTGAAGCTTTCTTT; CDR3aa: CSVGGGWNTEAFF
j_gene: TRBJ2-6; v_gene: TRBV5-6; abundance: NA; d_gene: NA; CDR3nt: TGTGCCAGCAGCTCTCAAACTGGGGCCAACGTCCTGACTTTC; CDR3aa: CASSSQTGANVLTF
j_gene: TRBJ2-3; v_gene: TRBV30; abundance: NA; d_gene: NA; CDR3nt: TGTGCCTGGATCGCCAGCGGTGGCACAGATACGCAGTATTTT; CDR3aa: CAWIASGGTDTQYF
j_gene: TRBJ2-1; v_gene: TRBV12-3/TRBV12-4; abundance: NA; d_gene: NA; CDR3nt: TGTGCCAGCAGTGCAGGGTTTTTGGAGCAGTTCTTC; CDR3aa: CASSAGFLEQFF
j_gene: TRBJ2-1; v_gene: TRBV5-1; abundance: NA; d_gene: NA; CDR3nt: TGCGCCAGCAGCACAGGCGGATCCTACAATGAGCAGTTCTTC; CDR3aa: CASSTGGSYNEQFF
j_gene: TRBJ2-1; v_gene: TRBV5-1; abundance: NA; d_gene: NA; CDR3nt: TGCGCCAGCAGCTCAGTGGGACTGGGATCCTACAATGAGCAGTTCTTC; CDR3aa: CASSSVGLGSYNEQFF
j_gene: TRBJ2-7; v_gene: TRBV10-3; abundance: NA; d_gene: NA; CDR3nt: TGTGCCATCAGGAGCCGGGACATCTCCTACGAGCAGTACTTC; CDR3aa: CAIRSRDISYEQYF
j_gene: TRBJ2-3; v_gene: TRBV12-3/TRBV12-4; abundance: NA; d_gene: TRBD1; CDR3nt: TGTGCCAGCAGTTTAGGGGAACAGGGGGATACGCAGTATTTT; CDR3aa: CASSLGEQGDTQYF
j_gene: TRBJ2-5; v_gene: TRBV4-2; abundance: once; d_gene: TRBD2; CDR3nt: TGTGCCAGCAGCCCTTCTAGCGGGAGACAAGAGACCCAGTACTTC; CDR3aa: CASSPSSGRQETQYF